These 18 T cell receptor beta chains were sequenced from one sample in a study of blood T cell repertoires in COVID-19. Clones were sequenced by immunoSEQ multiplex PCR, and TCRdb holds only the in-frame ones, with some missing. This table has fewer than 250,000 clones, roughly nine tenths appearing once. Input material: peripheral blood. The receptors here all came from a man aged 35 to 55 with acute or convalescent COVID-19.

The chain joins TRBV11-3 to TRBJ2-5; D might be TRBD2 (6 bases). Germline CDR1 and CDR2: SGHNT and YENEEA. The V end was cut by 5 bases, the J end by 7 bases, with 14 bases between. The CDR3 totals 13 residues. The CDR3 is CASSRDFEGTQYF. The CDR3, as DNA: TGTGCCAGCAGCCGGGACTTCGAAGGGACCCAGTACTTC.

This clone was counted between two and nine times. V gene TRBV7-2 combines with J gene TRBJ2-3, with TRBD2 matching 7 bases. V lost 3 bases and J lost 6; bases outside the gene matches: 12. This CDR3 comprises 16 residues. The germline V gene has CDR1 SGHTA and CDR2 FQGNSA. The CDR3 loop reads CASSFIAGRGPDTQYF. The CDR3 DNA reads TGTGCCAGCAGCTTTATAGCGGGCCGCGGCCCGGATACGCAGTATTTT.

The chain is built from TRBV19 and TRBJ1-2; 12 bases are a match to TRBD1. This CDR3 comprises 17 residues. V lost 3 bases, J lost 2 bases, and 7 bases stayed unmatched. The V gene's germline CDR1 is LNHDA and CDR2 SQIVND (reference sequence). The CDR3 coding sequence is TGTGCCAGTAGTATTGTGGGACAGGGGGCGCGGAACTATGGCTACACCTTC. Its translation is CASSIVGQGARNYGYTF. The entire variable domain, with the rest obtained from reference TRBV19 and TRBJ1-2, is as follows: DGGITQSPKYLFRKEGQNVTLSCEQNLNHDAMYWYRQDPGQGLRLIYYSQIVNDFQKGDIAEGYSVSREKKESFPLTVTSAQKNPTAFYLCASSIVGQGARNYGYTFGSGTRLTVV.

J is TRBJ1-1 and V is TRBV3-1 (or the pseudogene TRBV3-2); 8 bases match TRBD1. Germline V lookup: CDR1 LGHDT, CDR2 YNNKEL (reference sequence). The length of the CDR3 is 15 residues. The V and J ends lost 5 bases and 1 base, in that order; junction bases with no gene match: 6. CDR3 in DNA: TGTGCCAGCAGCAACACCGGGACAGGGAACACTGAAGCTTTCTTT. It is translated as CASSNTGTGNTEAFF.

This clone was recorded only once. This sequence joins TRBV6-4 and TRBJ2-2; D gene unclear. V was clipped by 6 bases and J by 8 bases, with 13 bases between them. The CDR3 has 13 residues. Germline V gene data show CDR1 as MRHNA and CDR2 as SNTAGT. CDR3 DNA sequence: TGTGCCAGCAGGCTAGATCTTTCTGGGGAGCTGTTTTTT. This gives the protein CASRLDLSGELFF.

CDR3 region: CASSTGTGTEAFF. The CDR3 region has the DNA TGTGCCAGCTCAACAGGGACAGGGACTGAAGCTTTCTTT. This chain joins TRBV18 and TRBJ1-1; 9 bases match TRBD1. CDR3 length: 13 residues. From germline, CDR1 is KGHSH and CDR2 LQKENI. The trim removed 5 bases at V and 5 bases at J, leaving 3 bases unmatched.

The CDR3 loop is CASRDLVAGEETQYF. CDR3 coding DNA: TGTGCCAGCAGAGACTTGGTGGCGGGAGAAGAGACCCAGTACTTC. The chain employs TRBV6-6 and TRBJ2-5; 7 bases match TRBD2. The CDR3 extends over 15 amino acids. CDR1 is MNHNY, CDR2 SVGAGI, per germline (reference sequence). Trimming removed 6 bases from V and 3 bases from J; junction bases left unmatched: 10.

V gene TRBV9 combines with J gene TRBJ1-1, with 9 bases identical to TRBD1. Per the germline V gene, CDR1 is SGDLS and CDR2 is YYNGEE. CDR3 length: 15 amino acids. J was trimmed by 0 bases and V by 4 bases; bases with no gene match: 4. CDR3 residues: CASSTRTGVNTEAFF. Written as DNA, the CDR3 is TGTGCCAGCAGCACCCGGACAGGGGTGAACACTGAAGCTTTCTTT. The variable domain in full, with the rest retrieved from reference TRBV9 and TRBJ1-1, is DSGVTQTPKHLITATGQRVTLRCSPRSGDLSVYWYQQSLDQGLQFLIQYYNGEERAKGNILERFSAQQFPDLHSELNLSSLELGDSALYFCASSTRTGVNTEAFFGQGTRLTVV.

The chain is built from TRBV5-1 and TRBJ1-2; 7 bases are a match to TRBD1. Per the germline V gene, CDR1 is SGHRS and CDR2 is YFSETQ. V lost 0 bases and J lost 7; bases outside the gene matches: 3. This CDR3 contains 13 residues. As DNA, the CDR3 is TGCGCCAGCAGCTTGGGGGACAGAGGTGGCTACACCTTC. It translates to CASSLGDRGGYTF.

The rearrangement joins TRBV27 to TRBJ2-7; tentatively, D is TRBD1 (6 bases). V lost 7 bases and J lost 2, with 18 bases in between. CDR3 size: 15 residues. Per germline, CDR1 MNHEY and CDR2 SMNVEV (reference sequence). The CDR3 is CASKWQGRFTYEQYF. The CDR3 DNA reads TGTGCCAGCAAGTGGCAGGGGCGCTTTACCTACGAGCAGTACTTC.

The rearrangement joins TRBV4-2 to TRBJ2-5; 7 nucleotides align to TRBD1. The CDR3 is 16 residues long. The V gene end was trimmed by 2 bases and the J gene end by 1 base; junction bases not matched to a gene: 7. Germline CDR1 LGHNA, CDR2 YNFKEQ. In DNA form, the CDR3 reads TGTGCCAGCAGCCAACCCGAAGACAGGGTCCAAGAGACCCAGTACTTC. As protein: CASSQPEDRVQETQYF.

This chain uses TRBV28 with TRBJ1-3; TRBD1 agrees at 8 bases. Germline CDR1 and CDR2: MDHEN and SYDVKM. The length of the CDR3 is 14 residues. J lost 4 bases, V lost 3 bases, and 2 bases had no gene match. The CDR3 DNA sequence: TGTGCCAGCAGTTTGGACAGGGTCGGAAACACCATATATTTT. Residues: CASSLDRVGNTIYF.

The V and J genes are TRBV5-1 and TRBJ2-3; 12 bases align to TRBD2. V shed 6 bases, J shed 2 bases, and the junction held 13 bases outside the gene matches. This CDR3 has 18 amino acids. Germline V gene sequence: CDR1 SGHRS, CDR2 YFSETQ. This CDR3 is CASNIPPGLAGPTDTQYF. The CDR3 DNA follows: TGCGCCAGCAACATCCCTCCGGGACTAGCGGGCCCCACAGATACGCAGTATTTT.

The chain combines TRBV27 with TRBJ2-2, with 7 bases aligning to TRBD1. The CDR3 runs 15 residues. V shed 4 bases and J 4 bases; nucleotides not matched to a gene: 6. The V gene's germline CDR1 is MNHEY and CDR2 SMNVEV (reference sequence). In nucleotides, the CDR3 is TGTGCCAGCAGTTACAGGGGATCGGGCACCGGGGAGCTGTTTTTT. Protein: CASSYRGSGTGELFF.

The chain recombines TRBV5-1 with TRBJ2-3; 10 bases fit TRBD1. Trimming at V came to 6 bases and at J to 4 bases, leaving 11 bases not matched to a gene. Germline V lookup: CDR1 SGHRS, CDR2 YFSETQ. CDR3 size: 16 residues. CDR3 bases: TGCGCCAGCAACCCTACCGGACAGGGGGGCCCAGATACGCAGTATTTT. Translation gives CASNPTGQGGPDTQYF.

The gene calls are TRBV27 and TRBJ2-1, with TRBD2 identical over 8 bases. This CDR3 is 14 amino acids long. The germline V gene has CDR1 MNHEY and CDR2 SMNVEV (reference sequence). V lost 5 bases, J lost 8 bases, and 8 bases stayed unmatched. CDR3: CASSPRLARYEQFF. In DNA, the CDR3 is TGTGCCAGCAGTCCTAGACTAGCGCGGTATGAGCAGTTCTTC.

This chain links TRBV29-1 with TRBJ1-2; weak D call: TRBD1 (5 bases). Germline loops: CDR1 SQVTM, CDR2 ANQGSEA. The CDR3 has 11 amino acids. The V end lost 4 bases, the J end lost 6 bases, and 9 bases lay between the germline ends. The CDR3 spells CSVARGDGYTF. The CDR3, as DNA: TGCAGCGTTGCACGGGGGGATGGCTACACCTTC. Based on the CDR3 plus reference TRBV29-1 and TRBJ1-2, the full variable domain is SAVISQKPSRDICQRGTSLTIQCQVDSQVTMMFWYRQQPGQSLTLIATANQGSEATYESGFVIDKFPISRPNLTFSTLTVSNMSPEDSSIYLCSVARGDGYTFGSGTRLTVV.

The chain joins TRBV30 to TRBJ2-2; a possible D gene is TRBD1 (5 bases). Germline CDR1 GTSNPN, CDR2 SVGIG (reference sequence). Trimming removed 5 bases from V and 1 base from J, with 8 bases in between. The CDR3 extends over 13 amino acids. This CDR3 is CAWHQGNTGELFF. CDR3 DNA: TGTGCCTGGCATCAGGGGAACACCGGGGAGCTGTTTTTT.